Below, 4 T cell receptor beta chains from the same sample are listed, as sequenced in a study of human T cells and chemical hapten exposure listed by TCRdb under 2021. The library relied on RACE. The reads were generated on a NextSeq 500. TCRdb cleaned the public reads at Q25 with fastp, built clones with MiXCR and kept in-frame beta chains. A single entry per CDR3 protein holds the most common genes and DNA from its merged rows. A total of about 180,000 distinct CDR3 sequences appear in this sample, roughly 30% of them only once. The ten top clones hold approximately 3% of the sample. This specimen's time point label, per the study, means: pre-sensitization, week 0. The treatment or condition label corresponds to: therapeutic diphenylcyclopropenone sensitization with weekly scalp DPC. The input for sequencing was whole blood, taken in connection with sensitization to the hapten diphenylcyclopropenone (DPC). These receptors all stem from a woman aged 25-40 years with alopecia areata. Some clones in this sample may be carry-over from other donors' samples.

CDR3 in DNA: TGTGCCAGCGGGAGAGGGGCCGAGCAGTACTTC. Encoded protein: CASGRGAEQYF. The chain recombines TRBV27 with TRBJ2-7; D is perhaps TRBD1 or TRBD2 (5 bases each). With 8 bases removed from V and 6 bases from J, the gap between germline ends came to 11 bases. The CDR3 covers 11 residues. Germline V gene sequence: CDR1 MNHEY, CDR2 SMNVEV (reference sequence).

This rearrangement joins TRBV15 to TRBJ2-5; 10 bases are a match to TRBD1. With V trimmed by 7 bases and J by 4 bases, 9 bases remained unmatched. The CDR3 consists of 15 residues. Germline loops: CDR1 LNHNV, CDR2 YYDKDF (reference sequence). The CDR3 sequence is CATTRDRGSAETQYF. The DNA for the CDR3 is TGTGCCACCACTAGGGACAGGGGTTCAGCAGAGACCCAGTACTTC.

The gene calls are TRBV29-1 and TRBJ2-5, with 7 positions matching TRBD1. CDR3 size: 13 residues. Per germline, CDR1 SQVTM and CDR2 ANQGSEA. J was trimmed by 5 bases and V by 3 bases; bases with no gene match: 6. CDR3 loop: CSVDDRADETQYF. The CDR3 DNA reads as TGCAGCGTTGATGACAGGGCGGATGAGACCCAGTACTTC.

This clonotype was observed a handful of times. Written as DNA, the CDR3 is TGTGCCAGCAGCGTCCCTCCCGGGGAGCTGTTTTTT. Translated: CASSVPPGELFF. The chain recombines TRBV9 with TRBJ2-2; no firm D call. Trimming pared 2 bases from V and 6 bases from J, leaving 5 bases between. From germline, CDR1 is SGDLS and CDR2 YYNGEE. The CDR3 sequence is 12 residues long.